This is a list of T cell receptor beta chains from one sample in a study of regulatory T cells in long-lasting Graves disease. TCRdb processed the multiplex PCR reads anew with MiXCR; each CDR3 protein has one entry. This sample yields about 460,000 distinct CDR3 sequences, of which approximately 23% are seen a single time; around 13% belongs to the top ten. The sequences come from peripheral blood mononuclear cells (PBMCs), collected when the disease was refractory, from a patient treated with antithyroid drugs. These receptors all come from a female donor with Graves disease. CDR3s include the opening cysteine and the closing phenylalanine or tryptophan. The D gene is left open where the match is weak. Not every row has a clone size; where given, it reads once, few, many or a size class.

.,.,TRBV6-9,TRBJ2-7,CASSYVSGRYEQYF,TGTGCCAGCAGTTATGTTTCGGGGCGCTACGAGCAGTACTTC
.,.,TRBV19,TRBJ1-5,CASSIDAVNSNQPQHF,TGTGCCAGTAGTATAGATGCGGTGAATAGCAATCAGCCCCAGCATTTT
TRBD1,.,TRBV2,TRBJ2-7,CASSGNRGDPYEQYF,TGTGCCAGCAGTGGTAACAGGGGGGATCCCTACGAGCAGTACTTC
.,many,TRBV29-1,TRBJ1-2,CSAAANYGYTF,TGCAGCGCGGCAGCTAACTATGGCTACACCTTC
.,many,TRBV2,TRBJ1-1,CASKFSSAEAFF,TGTGCCAGCAAATTTAGTAGCGCTGAAGCTTTCTTT
.,.,TRBV7-3,TRBJ2-1,CASSLTGSSYNEQFF,TGTGCCAGCAGCTTAACTGGTTCCTCCTACAATGAGCAGTTCTTC
.,.,TRBV29-1,TRBJ2-7,CSVVSGSYEQYF,TGCAGCGTTGTGAGCGGTTCCTACGAGCAGTACTTC
.,.,TRBV7-2,TRBJ1-2,CATPGLLSGYTF,TGTGCCACTCCGGGACTCCTTTCCGGCTACACCTTC
.,many,TRBV6-1,TRBJ1-1,CASSGPGENTEAFF,TGTGCCAGCAGTGGCCCAGGGGAGAATACTGAAGCTTTCTTT
.,.,TRBV6-2/TRBV6-3,TRBJ1-2,CASSYRHLEQGNPNYGYTF,TGTGCCAGCAGCTACCGACACCTCGAACAGGGAAATCCTAACTATGGCTACACCTTC
TRBD1,many,TRBV28,TRBJ2-7,CASSYPGGYEQYF,TGTGCCAGCAGTTACCCAGGGGGCTACGAGCAGTACTTC
TRBD2,.,TRBV20-1,TRBJ2-2,CSARGERGTGELFF,TGCAGTGCTAGAGGAGAGCGGGGCACCGGGGAGCTGTTTTTT
TRBD2,many,TRBV7-9,TRBJ2-5,CASSFGREGETQYF,TGTGCCAGCAGCTTCGGCAGGGAGGGGGAGACCCAGTACTTC
.,.,TRBV4-3,TRBJ1-1,CASSQDSGPNTEAFF,TGCGCCAGCAGCCAAGATTCGGGGCCCAACACTGAAGCTTTCTTT
.,many,TRBV7-2,TRBJ1-5,CASSVGTGNQPQHF,TGTGCCAGCAGCGTCGGGACGGGGAATCAGCCCCAGCATTTT
TRBD2,.,TRBV7-3,TRBJ2-2,CASSLRLAGVNTGELFF,TGTGCCAGCAGCTTAAGGCTAGCGGGGGTCAACACCGGGGAGCTGTTTTTT
.,many,TRBV7-2,TRBJ1-5,CASSDRDNSQPQHF,TGTGCCAGCAGCGATCGGGACAACAGTCAGCCCCAGCATTTT
.,once,TRBV19,TRBJ1-1,CASGTRTEAFF,TGTGCCAGTGGAACAAGGACTGAAGCTTTCTTT
.,many,TRBV11-2,TRBJ1-1,CASSFQGHTEAFF,TGTGCCAGCAGCTTCCAAGGGCACACTGAAGCTTTCTTT
.,.,TRBV3-1,TRBJ1-1,CASSQRGADTEAFF,TGTGCCAGCAGCCAAAGGGGCGCAGACACTGAAGCTTTCTTT
.,few,TRBV20-1,TRBJ1-4,CSARRGSGVEEKLFF,TGCAGTGCTAGGAGAGGGAGCGGGGTCGAGGAAAAACTGTTTTTT
.,.,TRBV6-2/TRBV6-3,TRBJ1-2,CASSYSTANLLYGYTF,TGTGCCAGCAGTTACTCGACAGCCAATCTTCTCTATGGCTACACCTTC
.,many,TRBV24-1,TRBJ1-5,CATSDGGPGQPQHF,TGTGCCACCAGTGACGGGGGACCTGGACAGCCCCAGCATTTT
.,.,TRBV5-1,TRBJ2-7,CASSLEVGSLYEQYF,TGCGCCAGCAGCTTGGAGGTTGGGAGTCTCTACGAGCAGTACTTC
.,many,TRBV7-2,TRBJ1-5,CASSLNRESQPQHF,TGTGCCAGCAGCTTAAACAGGGAAAGTCAGCCCCAGCATTTT
TRBD1,.,TRBV7-2,TRBJ2-2,CASSPRGPGQGSGELFF,TGTGCCAGCAGCCCCAGGGGGCCGGGACAGGGCAGCGGGGAGCTGTTTTTT
.,many,TRBV28,TRBJ2-5,CASSGFPLQETQYF,TGTGCCAGCAGCGGTTTCCCCCTACAAGAGACCCAGTACTTC
.,many,TRBV28,TRBJ1-5,CASSSDRSYSNQPQHF,TGTGCCAGCAGTTCCGACAGGTCTTATAGCAATCAGCCCCAGCATTTT
TRBD2,many,TRBV20-1,TRBJ2-7,CSASSGGPYEQYF,TGCAGTGCTAGTTCGGGGGGTCCCTACGAGCAGTACTTC
.,few,TRBV20-1,TRBJ2-4,CSVREAAKNIQYF,TGCAGTGTAAGGGAGGCGGCCAAAAACATTCAGTACTTC
.,many,TRBV6-5,TRBJ2-7,CASSSLRSGYEQYF,TGTGCCAGCAGTTCACTCAGGTCTGGGTACGAGCAGTACTTC
.,few,TRBV7-9,TRBJ2-2,CASTSVNGELFF,TGTGCCAGCACCTCGGTGAACGGGGAGCTGTTTTTT
TRBD2,many,TRBV7-2,TRBJ2-5,CASSSPSNVGAGSGGRETQYF,TGTGCCAGCAGCTCACCATCCAACGTAGGAGCCGGTAGCGGGGGGCGAGAGACCCAGTACTTC
.,many,TRBV6-5,TRBJ2-7,CASSSASRASYEQYF,TGTGCCAGCAGTTCTGCCTCACGTGCCTCCTACGAGCAGTACTTC
.,.,TRBV12-3/TRBV12-4,TRBJ2-4,CASSLLPPGHLYF,TGTGCCAGCAGTCTACTCCCCCCGGGACATTTGTACTTC
.,.,TRBV28,TRBJ2-7,CASSLLGNTYEQYF,TGTGCCAGCAGTTTATTGGGTAACACCTACGAGCAGTACTTC
TRBD2,.,TRBV7-2,TRBJ2-7,CASATGTWTSGSYEQYF,TGTGCCAGCGCGACCGGGACGTGGACTAGCGGGTCCTACGAGCAGTACTTC